This is a list of T cell receptor beta chains from one sample in a study of blood T cell repertoires in COVID-19. TCRdb keeps only in-frame clones here, not all; method: immunoSEQ multiplex PCR. The profile shows over 400,000 clones, around 85% of them singletons. Sequencing input: peripheral blood. These receptors came from a human donor in a cohort sampled during active COVID-19. CDR3s include the opening cysteine and the closing phenylalanine or tryptophan. The D gene is left open where the match is weak. Size values are once, few and many counts, or a class for expanded clones, and some rows have none.

V	J	D	size	DNA	CDR3
TRBV5-4	TRBJ1-2	-	many	TGTGCCAGCAGGCCTACGACATTGGGCTATGGCTACACCTTC	CASRPTTLGYGYTF
TRBV30	TRBJ1-2	-	-	TGTGCCTGGAGTGGCGAGGACTATGGCTACACCTTC	CAWSGEDYGYTF
TRBV29-1	TRBJ2-7	TRBD1	-	TGCAGCGCTGGGATGGACAGGGCCAACGAGCAGTACTTC	CSAGMDRANEQYF
TRBV19	TRBJ1-2	-	-	TGTGCCAGTAGTGAACAGGGCTATGGCTACACCTTC	CASSEQGYGYTF
TRBV29-1	TRBJ2-7	TRBD2	once	TGCAGCGTTGTTCTAGCGGGAGGACCCAGCTCCTACGAGCAGTACTTC	CSVVLAGGPSSYEQYF
TRBV6-4	TRBJ2-2	TRBD2	-	TGTGCCAGCAGTTCCTTAGCGGGATTCGGGGAGCTGTTTTTT	CASSSLAGFGELFF
TRBV15	TRBJ2-1	-	-	TGTGCCACCAGCAGAGATAGAGGGAGAGAGCAGTTCTTC	CATSRDRGREQFF
TRBV6-5	TRBJ2-2	-	-	TGTGCCAGCAGTTACGGCGGACGGGGCGGGGAGCTGTTTTTT	CASSYGGRGGELFF
TRBV28	TRBJ1-1	TRBD1	-	TGTGCCAGCAGTCCTAACAGGGGGTGGACTGAAGCTTTCTTT	CASSPNRGWTEAFF
TRBV2	TRBJ1-2	-	once	TGTGCCAGCAGTTTCCCGTCAGGTGGCTACACCTTC	CASSFPSGGYTF
TRBV18	TRBJ2-1	TRBD1	once	TGTGCCAGCTCACCACAGGGACAGGGGGCTAATGAGCAGTTCTTC	CASSPQGQGANEQFF
TRBV5-1	TRBJ2-3	-	-	TGCGCCAGCAGCTTGGGCCGCGGGGCGATCACAGATACGCAGTATTTT	CASSLGRGAITDTQYF
TRBV27	TRBJ2-2	TRBD2	few	TGTGCCAGCAGCCCGACTAGCGCTGTCGGGGAGCTGTTTTTT	CASSPTSAVGELFF
TRBV18	TRBJ1-1	TRBD1	-	TGTGCCAGCTCACCCAGGACAGGGGACGCTGAAGCTTTCTTT	CASSPRTGDAEAFF
TRBV6-1	TRBJ2-7	TRBD1	once	TGTGCCAGCAGTGAACAGGGGGCCGAGCAGTACTTC	CASSEQGAEQYF
TRBV7-3	TRBJ2-7	-	few	TGTGCCAGCAGCCTCCAACAGGGCCAACTCTCCTACGAGCAGTACTTC	CASSLQQGQLSYEQYF
TRBV5-1	TRBJ2-5	TRBD1	-	TGCGCCAGCCAGCACTCCGGGACAGGGGTCCGAGAGACCCAGTACTTC	CASQHSGTGVRETQYF
TRBV6-6	TRBJ1-1	TRBD1	-	TGTGCCAGCAGGCCACAGGGGTACGAGAACACTGAAGCTTTCTTT	CASRPQGYENTEAFF
TRBV10-2	TRBJ1-2	-	-	TGCGCCAGCAGTGATAAGGGGCCGTTGGACTATGGCTACACCTTC	CASSDKGPLDYGYTF
TRBV6-5	TRBJ2-7	-	-	TGTGCCCCCAGCGGTAGCTCCTACGAGCAGTACTTC	CAPSGSSYEQYF
TRBV30	TRBJ1-4	TRBD1	-	TGTGCCTCGAGTGTAAGGGACAGTAATGAAAAACTGTTTTTT	CASSVRDSNEKLFF
TRBV3-1/TRBV3-2	TRBJ1-2	-	-	TGTGCCAGCAGCCAATACGGGACACTTACTAACTATGGCTACACCTTC	CASSQYGTLTNYGYTF
TRBV7-2	TRBJ2-3	TRBD2	once	TGTGCCAGCAGCTGGGGCGGGACTAGCGGGAGTTTGGGCACAGATACGCAGTATTTT	CASSWGGTSGSLGTDTQYF
TRBV5-1	TRBJ2-2	-	-	TGCGCCAGCAGCCCCTCCGGCGGCCCGGACACCGGGGAGCTGTTTTTT	CASSPSGGPDTGELFF
TRBV5-1	TRBJ2-2	-	-	TGCGCCAGCAGCTTGGATGGGGGGATCGGAACCGGGGAGCTGTTTTTT	CASSLDGGIGTGELFF
TRBV19	TRBJ2-5	TRBD2	-	TGTGCCAGTAGTTATGGCATATTACCTCAAGCCGGGACTAGTCGGGAGACCCAGTACTTC	CASSYGILPQAGTSRETQYF
TRBV30	TRBJ2-7	-	-	TGTGCCTGGAGTGTAGCAGGGCAGGGTAACTACGAGCAGTACTTC	CAWSVAGQGNYEQYF
TRBV10-3	TRBJ2-1	TRBD1	-	TGTGCCATCAGTGTCGGACAGGGGTGGAATGAGCAGTTCTTC	CAISVGQGWNEQFF
TRBV9	TRBJ2-3	-	-	TGTGCCAGCAGCGCCCAGACAAGTGGCACAGATACGCAGTATTTT	CASSAQTSGTDTQYF
TRBV13	TRBJ2-7	-	-	TGTGCCAGCAGCTTAAGTATTGGGCAGGGGTCCTACGAGCAGTACTTC	CASSLSIGQGSYEQYF
TRBV6-5	TRBJ1-2	TRBD1	-	TGTGCCAGCAGTTCTGACAGGGGGCTTGGGTATGGCTACACCTTC	CASSSDRGLGYGYTF
TRBV19	TRBJ1-1	-	-	TGTGCCAGTAGTGGCACCACAGTCTTGAACACTGAAGCTTTCTTT	CASSGTTVLNTEAFF
TRBV5-5	TRBJ2-7	TRBD1	-	TGTGCCAGCAGCCTCACGGACAGGCTCGAGCAGTACTTC	CASSLTDRLEQYF
TRBV19	TRBJ1-5	-	-	TGTGCCAGTAATGCAGGCAGCTTGGGCAATCAGCCCCAGCATTTT	CASNAGSLGNQPQHF
TRBV28	TRBJ1-3	TRBD1	-	TGTGCCAGCCTCGAACAGGGGACCGGAAACACCATATATTTT	CASLEQGTGNTIYF
TRBV4-2	TRBJ1-3	-	-	TGTGCCAGCAGCCAAGATGGCGGTGACTCTGGAAACACCATATATTTT	CASSQDGGDSGNTIYF
TRBV28	TRBJ1-4	-	-	TGTGCCAGCTTGAGCGCTCCAACTAATGAAAAACTGTTTTTT	CASLSAPTNEKLFF
TRBV6-1	TRBJ1-2	TRBD1	-	TGTGCCAGCACGGTGGACAGGGACTATGGCTACACCTTC	CASTVDRDYGYTF
TRBV5-4	TRBJ2-5	-	-	TGTGCCAGCAGCTTGGCCGGGCTCGTCGAGGGCGAGACCCAGTACTTC	CASSLAGLVEGETQYF
TRBV6-5	TRBJ2-7	-	-	TGTGCCAGCAGTTCCCCAGGTTCCTCCTACGAGCAGTACTTC	CASSSPGSSYEQYF
TRBV27	TRBJ2-7	-	-	TGTGCCAGCAGTTTGCGACAGTCCTACGAGCAGTACTTC	CASSLRQSYEQYF
TRBV5-1	TRBJ2-7	TRBD2	-	TGCGCCAGCAGCTTGCGGGGTGACGCTAGCGGGAGCAACGAGCAGTACTTC	CASSLRGDASGSNEQYF
TRBV19	TRBJ2-1	TRBD2	-	TGTGCCAGTAGCGATAGCGGGAGGGCGGTTGAGCAGTTCTTC	CASSDSGRAVEQFF
TRBV29-1	TRBJ2-7	-	-	TGCAGCGTCGCCTGGACAGCCTCCTACGAGCAGTACTTC	CSVAWTASYEQYF
TRBV7-2	TRBJ2-5	TRBD2	-	TGTGCCAGCAGCTCAACTAGCGGGGAGGTAGCGGAGACCCAGTACTTC	CASSSTSGEVAETQYF
TRBV15	TRBJ1-4	TRBD1	-	TGTGCCACCAGCAGGACAGGGGGGATTGAAAAACTGTTTTTT	CATSRTGGIEKLFF
TRBV6-5	TRBJ2-2	-	-	TGTGCCAGCAGTCAGACAGGCATAGGGTCCGGGGAGCTGTTTTTT	CASSQTGIGSGELFF
TRBV28	TRBJ2-1	-	-	TGTGCCAGCAGCCCAGTCCTAGATGAGCAGTTCTTC	CASSPVLDEQFF
TRBV19	TRBJ2-3	TRBD2	-	TGTGCCAGTAGTCAAAGAGGACTAGCGGGAGGAGTAGATACGCAGTATTTT	CASSQRGLAGGVDTQYF
TRBV2	TRBJ2-3	TRBD2	-	TGTGCCAGCATTACGGGACTAGCGGGAGAATCGGCAGATACGCAGTATTTT	CASITGLAGESADTQYF
TRBV19	TRBJ2-7	TRBD1	-	TGTGCCAGTAGTATAGGATGGGACAGGGATTCAGAGCAGTACTTC	CASSIGWDRDSEQYF
TRBV2	TRBJ2-7	TRBD1	-	TGTGCCAGCAGGGGACAGGGTTACGAGCAGTACTTC	CASRGQGYEQYF
TRBV7-9	TRBJ1-3	-	-	TGTGCCAGCAGCTCGACAGCCAACCGGGGGGGCACCATATATTTT	CASSSTANRGGTIYF
TRBV5-5	TRBJ2-5	TRBD2	-	TGTGCCAGCAGCTTGAGTCTAGCGGGAGGTGGGCGGGAGACCCAGTACTTC	CASSLSLAGGGRETQYF
TRBV19	TRBJ1-2	-	once	TGTGCCAGTAGTATTTCTGGAGTGAACTATGGCTACACCTTC	CASSISGVNYGYTF
TRBV5-6	TRBJ2-1	-	-	TGTGCCAGCAGCCTCGGGACTCCGAATGAGCAGTTCTTC	CASSLGTPNEQFF
TRBV5-8	TRBJ1-1	-	-	TGTGCCAGCAGCTTGGGGAGATCCGACACTGAAGCTTTCTTT	CASSLGRSDTEAFF
TRBV14	TRBJ1-1	TRBD1	-	TGTGCCAGCAGCCAACCCGGGACAGGGGTCGACACTGAAGCTTTCTTT	CASSQPGTGVDTEAFF
TRBV6-6	TRBJ2-1	TRBD2	-	TGTGCCAGCAGTCAAATTGGGACTAGCGGATATTACAATGAGCAGTTCTTC	CASSQIGTSGYYNEQFF
TRBV9	TRBJ2-7	TRBD2	-	TGTGCCAGCAGCGTAGGGGGTATGACTAGCGGGGCCTACGAGCAGTACTTC	CASSVGGMTSGAYEQYF